This is a list of T cell receptor beta chains from one sample in a study of T cell responses to AZD1222 COVID-19 vaccine. TCRdb's table, derived via immunoSEQ multiplex PCR, lists solely in-frame clones and lacks some. The data hold tens of thousands of clones, with roughly 89% observed a single time. The sample in question was peripheral blood, obtained 28 days after the second AZD1222 dose. Receptors originate from an adult who received the AZD1222 COVID-19 vaccine. CDR3s include the opening cysteine and the closing phenylalanine or tryptophan. The order of the fields is V gene, D gene, J gene, clone size, CDR3 protein, CDR3 DNA. D genes are given only for firm matches. Part of the rows lack a size; the others show once, few, many or a class for expanded clones.

v_gene: TRBV9; d_gene: -; j_gene: TRBJ2-7; abundance: -; CDR3aa: CASSVEAVGYEQYF; CDR3nt: TGTGCCAGCAGCGTAGAGGCGGTCGGCTACGAGCAGTACTTC
v_gene: TRBV12-5; d_gene: -; j_gene: TRBJ2-2; abundance: -; CDR3aa: CASGPSLASNTGELFF; CDR3nt: TGTGCTAGTGGACCGTCCCTAGCGTCGAACACCGGGGAGCTGTTTTTT
v_gene: TRBV10-3; d_gene: TRBD1; j_gene: TRBJ1-1; abundance: once; CDR3aa: CAIGTGTGKAAFF; CDR3nt: TGTGCCATCGGCACGGGGACAGGGAAAGCAGCTTTCTTT
v_gene: TRBV5-4; d_gene: TRBD2; j_gene: TRBJ2-2; abundance: -; CDR3aa: CASSLELAGGTGELFF; CDR3nt: TGTGCCAGCAGCTTGGAACTAGCGGGAGGGACCGGGGAGCTGTTTTTT
v_gene: TRBV11-3; d_gene: TRBD1; j_gene: TRBJ2-1; abundance: -; CDR3aa: CASSLEPTGGEQFF; CDR3nt: TGTGCCAGCAGCTTAGAACCTACAGGGGGCGAGCAGTTCTTC
v_gene: TRBV6-2/TRBV6-3; d_gene: -; j_gene: TRBJ2-7; abundance: -; CDR3aa: CASSASGGLSEQYF; CDR3nt: TGTGCCAGCAGTGCCTCCGGGGGCTTAAGCGAGCAGTACTTC
v_gene: TRBV12-3/TRBV12-4; d_gene: -; j_gene: TRBJ1-3; abundance: once; CDR3aa: CASSVTGGNTIYF; CDR3nt: TGTGCCAGCAGTGTAACGGGAGGAAACACCATATATTTT
v_gene: TRBV19; d_gene: TRBD1; j_gene: TRBJ1-4; abundance: once; CDR3aa: CASTLGQGGEKLFF; CDR3nt: TGTGCCAGTACCCTCGGACAGGGGGGTGAAAAACTGTTTTTT
v_gene: TRBV29-1; d_gene: -; j_gene: TRBJ2-3; abundance: -; CDR3aa: CSVRAEGLRQYF; CDR3nt: TGCAGCGTCCGGGCTGAGGGCTTGAGGCAGTATTTT
v_gene: TRBV4-1; d_gene: TRBD1; j_gene: TRBJ1-5; abundance: -; CDR3aa: CASSLTGAISNQPQHF; CDR3nt: TGCGCCAGCAGCCTGACAGGGGCGATTAGCAATCAGCCCCAGCATTTT
v_gene: TRBV11-3; d_gene: -; j_gene: TRBJ2-2; abundance: -; CDR3aa: CASSLEVGPPNTGELFF; CDR3nt: TGTGCCAGCAGCTTAGAAGTCGGTCCCCCCAACACCGGGGAGCTGTTTTTT
v_gene: TRBV9; d_gene: -; j_gene: TRBJ1-3; abundance: -; CDR3aa: CASSVEGGRSGNTIYF; CDR3nt: TGTGCCAGCAGCGTTGAAGGGGGAAGGTCTGGAAACACCATATATTTT
v_gene: TRBV7-6; d_gene: TRBD1; j_gene: TRBJ1-2; abundance: -; CDR3aa: CASSPYPGQGGSGYTF; CDR3nt: TGTGCCAGCAGCCCTTATCCGGGACAGGGTGGTAGTGGCTACACCTTC
v_gene: TRBV28; d_gene: TRBD2; j_gene: TRBJ2-7; abundance: few; CDR3aa: CASSQLAVRNEQYF; CDR3nt: TGTGCCAGCAGCCAACTAGCGGTGAGGAACGAGCAGTACTTC
v_gene: TRBV5-4; d_gene: -; j_gene: TRBJ1-2; abundance: -; CDR3aa: CASSLVGSGYGYTF; CDR3nt: TGTGCCAGCAGCTTGGTGGGCAGCGGTTATGGCTACACCTTC
v_gene: TRBV4-2; d_gene: -; j_gene: TRBJ2-1; abundance: few; CDR3aa: CASSQDHGVAYNEQFF; CDR3nt: TGTGCCAGCAGCCAAGATCACGGGGTCGCCTACAATGAGCAGTTCTTC
v_gene: TRBV5-1; d_gene: -; j_gene: TRBJ2-5; abundance: -; CDR3aa: CASRSMGTTEETQYF; CDR3nt: TGCGCCAGCAGGTCGATGGGGACGACCGAAGAGACCCAGTACTTC
v_gene: TRBV4-1; d_gene: -; j_gene: TRBJ2-1; abundance: -; CDR3aa: CASSQVRGISYNEQFF; CDR3nt: TGCGCCAGCAGCCAAGTGCGCGGGATTTCCTACAATGAGCAGTTCTTC
v_gene: TRBV5-1; d_gene: -; j_gene: TRBJ2-1; abundance: -; CDR3aa: CASSSWKGEQFF; CDR3nt: TGCGCCAGCAGCTCCTGGAAGGGTGAGCAGTTCTTC
v_gene: TRBV5-1; d_gene: -; j_gene: TRBJ2-1; abundance: -; CDR3aa: CASSLDLLASNEQFF; CDR3nt: TGCGCCAGCAGCTTGGATTTACTAGCTTCCAATGAGCAGTTCTTC
v_gene: TRBV6-5; d_gene: -; j_gene: TRBJ1-5; abundance: -; CDR3aa: CASSYAASGPQHF; CDR3nt: TGTGCCAGCAGTTACGCGGCCAGTGGGCCCCAGCATTTT
v_gene: TRBV7-9; d_gene: -; j_gene: TRBJ2-1; abundance: -; CDR3aa: CASSLGGPNEQFF; CDR3nt: TGTGCCAGCAGCTTAGGGGGTCCCAATGAGCAGTTCTTC
v_gene: TRBV3-1/TRBV3-2; d_gene: -; j_gene: TRBJ2-7; abundance: -; CDR3aa: CASSIQGLPYEQYF; CDR3nt: TGTGCCAGCAGCATACAGGGTCTTCCCTACGAGCAGTACTTC
v_gene: TRBV6-1; d_gene: -; j_gene: TRBJ1-4; abundance: -; CDR3aa: CASSEAWANEKLFF; CDR3nt: TGTGCCAGCAGTGAAGCGTGGGCTAATGAAAAACTGTTTTTT
v_gene: TRBV15; d_gene: TRBD1; j_gene: TRBJ2-2; abundance: once; CDR3aa: CATSREGQGFTGELFF; CDR3nt: TGTGCCACCAGCAGAGAGGGACAGGGCTTCACCGGGGAGCTGTTTTTT
v_gene: TRBV27; d_gene: -; j_gene: TRBJ1-1; abundance: -; CDR3aa: CASRGAGVNTEAFF; CDR3nt: TGTGCCAGCAGGGGTGCGGGTGTGAACACTGAAGCTTTCTTT
v_gene: TRBV7-2; d_gene: -; j_gene: TRBJ1-4; abundance: -; CDR3aa: CASSPWTATNEKLFF; CDR3nt: TGTGCCAGCAGCCCCTGGACAGCAACTAATGAAAAACTGTTTTTT
v_gene: TRBV18; d_gene: -; j_gene: TRBJ1-2; abundance: -; CDR3aa: CASSPPGPWGYGYTF; CDR3nt: TGTGCCAGCTCACCGCCCGGACCGTGGGGTTATGGCTACACCTTC
v_gene: TRBV6-2/TRBV6-3; d_gene: TRBD1; j_gene: TRBJ2-1; abundance: -; CDR3aa: CASSPTTGINEQFF; CDR3nt: TGTGCCAGCAGCCCAACGACAGGGATAAATGAGCAGTTCTTC
v_gene: TRBV29-1; d_gene: -; j_gene: TRBJ2-2; abundance: -; CDR3aa: CSVETGNTGELFF; CDR3nt: TGCAGCGTTGAGACCGGGAACACCGGGGAGCTGTTTTTT
v_gene: TRBV29-1; d_gene: -; j_gene: TRBJ1-1; abundance: -; CDR3aa: CSVLQRGARGEDTEAFF; CDR3nt: TGCAGCGTCCTTCAAAGGGGCGCGAGGGGTGAGGACACTGAAGCTTTCTTT
v_gene: TRBV7-6; d_gene: -; j_gene: TRBJ2-1; abundance: -; CDR3aa: CASSPLVKGGSAYNEQFF; CDR3nt: TGTGCCAGCAGCCCCCTGGTTAAGGGTGGGAGCGCCTACAATGAGCAGTTCTTC
v_gene: TRBV27; d_gene: -; j_gene: TRBJ2-3; abundance: -; CDR3aa: CASSLDGGTDTQYF; CDR3nt: TGTGCCAGCAGTTTAGACGGCGGCACAGATACGCAGTATTTT
v_gene: TRBV4-1; d_gene: -; j_gene: TRBJ2-6; abundance: -; CDR3aa: CASSPTGSGANVLTF; CDR3nt: TGCGCCAGCAGTCCCACAGGGTCAGGGGCCAACGTCCTGACTTTC
v_gene: TRBV19; d_gene: -; j_gene: TRBJ1-4; abundance: few; CDR3aa: CASSGEKLFF; CDR3nt: TGTGCCAGTAGTGGCGAAAAACTGTTTTTT
v_gene: TRBV19; d_gene: -; j_gene: TRBJ2-1; abundance: once; CDR3aa: CASRIRKSSYNEQFF; CDR3nt: TGTGCCAGTAGGATCCGAAAGAGCTCCTACAATGAGCAGTTCTTC
v_gene: TRBV29-1; d_gene: TRBD1; j_gene: TRBJ2-3; abundance: -; CDR3aa: CSGEQGPDTQYF; CDR3nt: TGCAGCGGCGAACAGGGGCCAGATACGCAGTATTTT
v_gene: TRBV5-6; d_gene: -; j_gene: TRBJ1-2; abundance: -; CDR3aa: CASSLEAGFNYGYTF; CDR3nt: TGTGCCAGCAGCTTGGAGGCAGGGTTTAACTATGGCTACACCTTC
v_gene: TRBV19; d_gene: TRBD1; j_gene: TRBJ1-5; abundance: -; CDR3aa: CASSAQHRGRNQPQHF; CDR3nt: TGTGCCAGTAGTGCCCAACACAGGGGTCGCAATCAGCCCCAGCATTTT
v_gene: TRBV7-3; d_gene: -; j_gene: TRBJ1-5; abundance: -; CDR3aa: CASSLDSNQPQHF; CDR3nt: TGTGCCAGCAGCTTGGATAGCAATCAGCCCCAGCATTTT
v_gene: TRBV15; d_gene: -; j_gene: TRBJ2-1; abundance: -; CDR3aa: CATSRGIAGSYNEQFF; CDR3nt: TGTGCCACCAGCAGAGGGATAGCTGGGTCCTACAATGAGCAGTTCTTC
v_gene: TRBV7-8; d_gene: TRBD1; j_gene: TRBJ1-5; abundance: -; CDR3aa: CASALGGAENNQPQHF; CDR3nt: TGTGCCAGCGCATTAGGGGGCGCGGAAAACAATCAGCCCCAGCATTTT
v_gene: TRBV4-1; d_gene: TRBD2; j_gene: TRBJ2-1; abundance: -; CDR3aa: CASSFLPLADSYNEQFF; CDR3nt: TGCGCCAGCAGCTTCCTCCCCCTAGCGGATTCCTACAATGAGCAGTTCTTC
v_gene: TRBV14; d_gene: -; j_gene: TRBJ1-1; abundance: -; CDR3aa: CASSQHPQGTAFF; CDR3nt: TGTGCCAGCAGCCAACATCCTCAGGGGACAGCTTTCTTT
v_gene: TRBV6-2/TRBV6-3; d_gene: -; j_gene: TRBJ2-5; abundance: -; CDR3aa: CASSLSATQYF; CDR3nt: TGTGCCAGCAGTCTCTCGGCGACCCAGTACTTC
v_gene: TRBV9; d_gene: -; j_gene: TRBJ2-3; abundance: -; CDR3aa: CASSAISIPPQYF; CDR3nt: TGTGCCAGCAGCGCCATCTCCATACCCCCGCAGTATTTT
v_gene: TRBV3-1/TRBV3-2; d_gene: -; j_gene: TRBJ1-4; abundance: once; CDR3aa: CASSPYLGWEKLFF; CDR3nt: TGTGCCAGCAGCCCATACCTAGGGTGGGAAAAACTGTTTTTT
v_gene: TRBV30; d_gene: -; j_gene: TRBJ1-6; abundance: -; CDR3aa: CAWSVSVSNSPLHF; CDR3nt: TGTGCCTGGAGTGTCTCCGTTTCTAATTCACCCCTCCACTTT
v_gene: TRBV2; d_gene: -; j_gene: TRBJ1-2; abundance: -; CDR3aa: CASSESGGNYGYTF; CDR3nt: TGTGCCAGCAGTGAGTCTGGGGGCAACTATGGCTACACCTTC
v_gene: TRBV6-2/TRBV6-3; d_gene: -; j_gene: TRBJ1-5; abundance: few; CDR3aa: CASSTSGWSNQPQHF; CDR3nt: TGTGCCAGCAGTACCTCAGGGTGGAGCAATCAGCCCCAGCATTTT
v_gene: TRBV5-1; d_gene: TRBD1; j_gene: TRBJ1-2; abundance: -; CDR3aa: CASSLTGAHGYTF; CDR3nt: TGCGCCAGCAGCTTGACAGGGGCTCATGGCTACACCTTC
v_gene: TRBV6-6; d_gene: -; j_gene: TRBJ1-1; abundance: -; CDR3aa: CASAGTRLNEAFF; CDR3nt: TGTGCCAGCGCCGGGACCAGGCTTAATGAAGCTTTCTTT
v_gene: TRBV15; d_gene: TRBD2; j_gene: TRBJ2-1; abundance: -; CDR3aa: CATSRDPGLAGPEQFF; CDR3nt: TGTGCCACCAGCAGAGATCCCGGACTAGCGGGCCCCGAGCAGTTCTTC